Following are 8 T cell receptor beta chains from one sample sequenced in a study of cytomegalovirus exposure and HLA in healthy donors. With 60 Vbeta and 13 Jbeta primers, the PCR was carried out. Sequencing used immunoSEQ multiplex PCR; TCRdb keeps in-frame clones, though not all of them. The sample includes 70,000 or so clones. Sample: PBMCs. Receptors were obtained from a boy aged 5-17 years in good health and CMV-seronegative.

The rearrangement uses TRBV29-1 and TRBJ2-3; the match to TRBD2 covers 9 bases. The CDR3 is 17 amino acids. Unmatched junction bases numbered 16, after V lost 6 bases and J lost 3 bases. CDR1 is SQVTM and CDR2 is ANQGSEA in the germline V gene. CDR3 sequence: CSVPRGGRADGTDTQYF. The DNA of the CDR3 is TGCAGCGTGCCGAGGGGCGGGAGGGCCGATGGAACAGATACGCAGTATTTT.

V is TRBV14 and J is TRBJ1-6; D gene ambiguous. CDR3 length equals 17 residues. Germline values: CDR1 SGHDN, CDR2 FVKESK. Trimming pared 3 bases from V and 7 bases from J, leaving 19 bases between. CDR3 protein: CASSQGPYSARNSPLHF. CDR3 coding DNA: TGTGCCAGCAGCCAGGGCCCCTACTCGGCTCGGAATTCACCCCTCCACTTT.

The V call is TRBV30, the J call TRBJ1-1; D not certain. Germline lookup yields CDR1 GTSNPN and CDR2 SVGIG (reference sequence). V was shortened by 2 bases and J by 7 bases, with 8 bases between the two germline ends. The CDR3 runs to 11 residues. CDR3 sequence: CAWSRHGEAFF. The DNA of the CDR3 is TGTGCCTGGAGTCGCCACGGTGAAGCTTTCTTT.

The rearrangement links TRBV19 to TRBJ2-7, with D possibly matching TRBD1 (6 bases). The CDR3 has 15 residues. Germline CDR1 LNHDA, CDR2 SQIVND (reference sequence). V was clipped by 0 bases and J by 4 bases, with 13 bases between them. CDR3 in DNA: TGTGCCAGTAGTATAGACCATAAGGGACATTACGAGCAGTACTTC. Protein sequence: CASSIDHKGHYEQYF.

The chain joins TRBV6-5 to TRBJ2-7, with TRBD1 identical over 8 bases. This CDR3 contains 14 residues. J gave up 2 bases and V 5 bases, and 5 bases lay outside the gene matches. Germline V gene data show CDR1 as MNHEY and CDR2 as SVGAGI. CDR3 sequence reads: CASSRRQGPYEQYF. The CDR3 region has the DNA TGTGCCAGCAGTCGCCGACAGGGGCCCTACGAGCAGTACTTC.

The chain recombines TRBV7-9 with TRBJ1-4; 7 bases align to TRBD1. The CDR3 covers 13 residues. Germline loops: CDR1 SEHNR, CDR2 FQNEAQ (reference sequence). V was clipped by 8 bases and J by 3 bases; unmatched bases: 3. CDR3 protein: CASATGANEKLFF. CDR3 DNA: TGTGCCAGCGCCACAGGGGCTAATGAAAAACTGTTTTTT.

J is TRBJ2-1 and V is TRBV4-1; 12 bases align to TRBD2. The J segment lost 5 bases and the V segment lost 0 bases, leaving 5 bases of the junction unmatched. Germline CDR1 and CDR2: MGHRA and YSYEKL. This CDR3 is built from 17 residues. CDR3 loop: CASSQDLLAGGNNEQFF. The CDR3 bases are TGCGCCAGCAGCCAAGATCTACTAGCGGGGGGAAACAATGAGCAGTTCTTC.

The V call is TRBV9, the J call TRBJ2-7; 15 bases align to TRBD2. V lost 4 bases to trimming and J lost 8 bases; unmatched junction nucleotides: 7. This CDR3 is 15 amino acids long. CDR1 is SGDLS, CDR2 YYNGEE, per germline. CDR3 loop: CASSPWTSGGAKQYF. DNA for the CDR3: TGTGCCAGCAGCCCTTGGACTAGCGGGGGGGCTAAGCAGTACTTC.